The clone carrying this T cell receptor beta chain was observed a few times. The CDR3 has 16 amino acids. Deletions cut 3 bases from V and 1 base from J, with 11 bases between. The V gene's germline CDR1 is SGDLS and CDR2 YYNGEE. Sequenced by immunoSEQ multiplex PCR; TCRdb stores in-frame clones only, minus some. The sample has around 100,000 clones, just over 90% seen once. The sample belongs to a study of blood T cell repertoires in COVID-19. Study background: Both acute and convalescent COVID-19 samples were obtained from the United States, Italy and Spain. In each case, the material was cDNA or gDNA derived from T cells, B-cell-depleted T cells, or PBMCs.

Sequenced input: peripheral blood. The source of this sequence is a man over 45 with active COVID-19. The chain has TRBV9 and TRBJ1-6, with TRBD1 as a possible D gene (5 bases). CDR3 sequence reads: CASSGPGGSYNSPLHF. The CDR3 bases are TGTGCCAGCAGCGGACCCGGGGGGTCCTATAATTCACCCCTCCACTTT.